These 26 T cell receptor beta chains share one sample of origin, sequenced in a study of cytomegalovirus exposure and HLA in healthy donors. The PCR was carried out with 60 Vbeta primers and 13 Jbeta primers. TCRdb's table, derived via immunoSEQ multiplex PCR, lists solely in-frame clones and lacks some. The table includes fewer than 250,000 clones, 76% detected once. The sample comprised PBMCs. Receptors were obtained from a man between 18 and 35 years old in good health and CMV-seronegative.

The genes are TRBV18 and TRBJ1-1, with D perhaps matching TRBD1 (5 bases). CDR3 size: 16 residues. CDR1 KGHSH and CDR2 LQKENI come from the germline V gene. V was shortened by 4 bases and J by 1 base, with 16 bases between the two germline ends. In DNA, the CDR3 is TGTGCCAGCTCACACGTTCCAGGGTACGCGAACACTGAAGCTTTCTTT. Translation: CASSHVPGYANTEAFF.

The chain carries TRBV30 and TRBJ2-3, with 9 bases fitting TRBD2. The CDR3 consists of 15 residues. V dropped 2 bases and J dropped 1; count of bases not matched to a gene: 4. Germline CDR1 reads GTSNPN; CDR2 reads SVGIG (reference sequence). CDR3 region: CAWSPWTSGTDTQYF. CDR3 coding DNA: TGTGCCTGGAGTCCATGGACTAGCGGCACAGATACGCAGTATTTT.

J is TRBJ1-4 and V is TRBV18; 9 bases agree with TRBD1. The V gene end was trimmed by 3 bases and the J gene end by 7 bases; junction bases not matched to a gene: 3. From germline, CDR1 is KGHSH and CDR2 LQKENI. The CDR3 is 14 amino acids. The CDR3: CASSPTGGGEKLFF. The CDR3 region has the DNA TGTGCCAGCTCACCTACAGGGGGCGGTGAAAAACTGTTTTTT.

Here the CDR3 reads CASSPGLYTYEQYF. The CDR3 DNA is TGTGCCAGCAGTCCGGGACTATATACCTACGAGCAGTACTTC. The V call is TRBV27, the J call TRBJ2-7, with 7 positions matching TRBD2. Losses at the gene ends were 5 bases for V and 2 bases for J; bases not matched to a gene: 6. The CDR3 sequence is 14 residues long. The V gene's germline CDR1 is MNHEY and CDR2 SMNVEV (reference sequence).

The chain recombines TRBV5-1 with TRBJ2-3, with unresolved D. The ends were cut back, 5 bases at V and 11 bases at J, with 15 bases in the middle. From germline, CDR1 is SGHRS and CDR2 YFSETQ. This CDR3 contains 12 residues. The CDR3 sequence is CASSPPGSGQYF. The CDR3, as DNA: TGCGCCAGCAGTCCACCTGGCTCTGGGCAGTATTTT.

The CDR3 sequence is CASSLGGHWGTDTQYF. In DNA form, the CDR3 reads TGTGCCAGCAGCTTAGGGGGGCATTGGGGCACAGATACGCAGTATTTT. V is TRBV11-2 and J is TRBJ2-3; D perhaps matches TRBD1 (6 bases). Trimming left V 1 base short and J 1 base short, with 12 bases between. Germline assignment: CDR1 SGHAT and CDR2 FQNNGV. The CDR3 spans 16 residues. Full variable domain (rest looked up from reference TRBV11-2 and TRBJ2-3): EAGVAQSPRYKIIEKRQSVAFWCNPISGHATLYWYQQILGQGPKLLIQFQNNGVVDDSQLPKDRFSAERLKGVDSTLKIQPAKLEDSAVYLCASSLGGHWGTDTQYFGPGTRLTVL.

Concerning this clone itself: The junction departs from the called germline gene at one end, perhaps through a read error. V gene TRBV6-1 combines with J gene TRBJ2-1, with D perhaps matching TRBD2 (6 bases). Per the germline V gene, CDR1 is MNHNS and CDR2 is SASEGT. The CDR3 spans 12 residues. CDR3 residues: CASREGGNEQFF. CDR3 sequence (DNA): TGTGCCAGCCGTGAGGGAGGCAATGAGCAGTTCTTC.

J is TRBJ2-5 and V is TRBV6-1, with TRBD2 identical over 12 bases. V shed 8 bases and J 4 bases; nucleotides not matched to a gene: 8. Germline CDR1 and CDR2: MNHNS and SASEGT. The CDR3 extends over 15 amino acids. The CDR3 DNA reads TGTGCCAGCTCCGGGACTAGCGGGTCGGCAGAGACCCAGTACTTC. Protein sequence: CASSGTSGSAETQYF.

The chain's CDR3 is CASSDAVFGRNQPQHF. For the CDR3, the DNA is TGTGCCAGCAGTGACGCGGTTTTTGGTCGCAATCAGCCCCAGCATTTT. The chain employs TRBV2 and TRBJ1-5, with D unclear. The V and J ends lost 3 bases and 2 bases respectively, with 14 bases between them. The CDR3 runs 16 residues. Germline CDR1 reads SNHLY; CDR2 reads FYNNEI.

The rearrangement uses TRBV7-9 and TRBJ2-3; D gene unclear. CDR3 length: 14 amino acids. The V end was cut by 1 base, the J end by 0 bases, with 5 bases between. CDR1 and CDR2 from the germline V gene are SEHNR and FQNEAQ (reference sequence). The CDR3 region is CASSLVMSTDTQYF. The CDR3 region has the DNA TGTGCCAGCAGCTTAGTTATGAGCACAGATACGCAGTATTTT.

The chain uses TRBV9 and TRBJ1-2; D might be TRBD1 (5 bases). V lost 6 bases and J lost 4, with 16 bases in between. CDR1 SGDLS and CDR2 YYNGEE come from the germline V gene. This CDR3 region has 14 residues. For the CDR3, the DNA is TGTGCCAGCACCGTTGACAGTGACAGCTATGGCTACACCTTC. Amino acids: CASTVDSDSYGYTF.

This sequence joins TRBV4-2 and TRBJ2-5, with a weak D call TRBD2 (6 bases). The germline CDR1 and CDR2 sequences are LGHNA and YNFKEQ. The ends were cut back, 1 base at V and 7 bases at J, with 19 bases in the middle. The CDR3 is 16 residues long. The CDR3 here is CASSQVSAGLQGTQYF. CDR3 bases: TGTGCCAGCAGCCAAGTATCAGCGGGCCTGCAGGGGACCCAGTACTTC.

This chain links TRBV4-1 with TRBJ2-7; 9 bases are a match to TRBD1. V shed 3 bases and J 1 base; nucleotides not matched to a gene: 16. The length of the CDR3 is 19 residues. Germline V gene lookup returns CDR1 MGHRA and CDR2 YSYEKL. In DNA form, the CDR3 reads TGCGCCAGCAGCCAGCGCGAGGTATGGTGGGACAGGGAGTCCTACGAGCAGTACTTC. Translating it yields CASSQREVWWDRESYEQYF.

The CDR3 loop is CASSDGRTLGEQYF. CDR3 in DNA: TGTGCCAGCAGCGACGGCAGAACGCTAGGCGAGCAGTACTTC. The chain couples TRBV11-3 to TRBJ2-7; D call uncertain. V lost 5 bases to trimming and J lost 6 bases, with 17 bases between them. This CDR3 spans 14 amino acids. Germline V gene data show CDR1 as SGHNT and CDR2 as YENEEA.

The chain joins TRBV29-1 to TRBJ2-7; D is possibly TRBD2 (6 bases). Trimming removed 0 bases from V and 5 bases from J, with 14 bases in between. The CDR3 consists of 14 residues. Germline V CDR1 and CDR2: SQVTM, ANQGSEA. The CDR3 region is CSVEDRDGRHEQYF. CDR3 DNA sequence: TGCAGCGTTGAAGATCGGGATGGGAGGCACGAGCAGTACTTC.

As concerns this clone: Germline and junction disagree at one end, which may indicate a read error. V gene TRBV7-9 combines with J gene TRBJ2-7, with 8 nucleotides matching TRBD2. CDR3 size: 13 residues. CDR1 is SEHNR, CDR2 FQNEAQ, per germline (reference sequence). This CDR3 reads CSSSRSGGYEQYF. CDR3 DNA sequence: TGTTCCAGCAGCAGGAGCGGGGGTTACGAGCAGTACTTC.

The rearrangement uses TRBV15 and TRBJ1-2; possibly TRBD1 for D (6 bases). Germline CDR1 LNHNV, CDR2 YYDKDF (reference sequence). Trimming removed 3 bases at V and 1 base at J, with 15 bases between. The CDR3 length is 16 residues. The DNA of the CDR3 is TGTGCCACCAGCAGGGACAGCTCGAAGCATAACTATGGCTACACCTTC. Amino acids: CATSRDSSKHNYGYTF.

The rearrangement uses TRBV11-2 and TRBJ2-3, with a tentative D call TRBD2 (6 bases). CDR1 SGHAT and CDR2 FQNNGV come from the germline V gene. The CDR3 is 14 amino acids. V dropped 6 bases and J dropped 2 bases, with 12 bases sitting between them. As DNA, the CDR3 is TGTGCCAGCAGTCCACGGGGGTTCACAGATACGCAGTATTTT. Its translation: CASSPRGFTDTQYF.

This clone was detected a few times. V is TRBV6-5 and J is TRBJ1-5, with 7 bases fitting TRBD1. In germline, CDR1 is MNHEY, CDR2 SVGAGI. The CDR3 extends over 13 amino acids. V shed 2 bases, J shed 7 bases, and the junction held 2 bases outside the gene matches. CDR3: CASSYQGGQPQHF. CDR3 DNA sequence: TGTGCCAGCAGTTACCAGGGGGGACAGCCCCAGCATTTT.

The chain carries TRBV29-1 and TRBJ2-1, with 11 nucleotides matching TRBD2. The J segment lost 3 bases and the V segment lost 6 bases, leaving 7 bases of the junction unmatched. Germline assignment: CDR1 SQVTM and CDR2 ANQGSEA. This CDR3 comprises 15 residues. This CDR3 reads CSVTLTSGGYNEQFF. CDR3 DNA sequence: TGCAGCGTCACCCTTACTAGCGGGGGCTACAATGAGCAGTTCTTC.

The rearrangement links TRBV19 to TRBJ2-5; 10 bases match TRBD1. Germline trimming cut 5 bases from V and 11 bases from J; bases unmatched to any gene: 17. CDR3 length equals 16 residues. Germline V gene lookup returns CDR1 LNHDA and CDR2 SQIVND (reference sequence). CDR3 residues: CASSERHDRGRREQYF. The CDR3 nucleotides are TGTGCCAGTAGTGAGCGCCACGACAGGGGGCGAAGAGAGCAGTACTTC.

The chain joins TRBV2 to TRBJ2-7, with TRBD2 matching over 7 bases. The ends lost 1 base at V and 5 bases at J; junction bases unmatched: 5. The CDR3 runs to 14 residues. From germline, CDR1 is SNHLY and CDR2 FYNNEI. DNA of the CDR3: TGTGCCAGCAGTGAAGAAGCGGGAAACAACGAGCAGTACTTC. Its protein is CASSEEAGNNEQYF.

The J gene is TRBJ2-7, the V gene TRBV28; 8 bases are a match to TRBD1. CDR3 length: 13 amino acids. Losses at the gene ends were 6 bases for V and 2 bases for J; bases not matched to a gene: 3. Per germline, CDR1 MDHEN and CDR2 SYDVKM. The CDR3 is CASRQDRAYEQYF. The CDR3 DNA reads TGTGCCAGCAGGCAGGACAGGGCCTACGAGCAGTACTTC.

This rearrangement joins TRBV11-2 to TRBJ2-3; weak D call: TRBD2 (6 bases). Germline values: CDR1 SGHAT, CDR2 FQNNGV. This CDR3 has 16 amino acids. Between the trimmed V and J ends, which lost 1 base and 11 bases, there was a span of 22 bases. The CDR3 sequence: CASSLVPGIGGGRQYF. The CDR3 DNA reads as TGTGCCAGCAGCTTAGTTCCGGGGATTGGGGGAGGAAGGCAGTATTTT.

This clone has a handful of counts. The chain joins TRBV7-9 to TRBJ2-7; 10 bases fit TRBD2. CDR1 is SEHNR, CDR2 FQNEAQ, per germline (reference sequence). V lost 5 bases to trimming and J lost 1 base; unmatched junction nucleotides: 5. This CDR3 spans 15 amino acids. The chain's CDR3 is CASSGRTSGSYEQYF. The CDR3 nucleotides are TGTGCCAGCAGCGGCCGGACTAGCGGATCCTACGAGCAGTACTTC. The complete variable domain, with remaining parts taken from reference TRBV7-9 and TRBJ2-7, reads DTGVSQNPRHKITKRGQNVTFRCDPISEHNRLYWYRQTLGQGPEFLTYFQNEAQLEKSRLLSDRFSAERPKGSFSTLEIQRTEQGDSAMYLCASSGRTSGSYEQYFGPGTRLTVT.

This clone has just one count. This chain links TRBV9 with TRBJ2-7; D perhaps matches TRBD2 (6 bases). The CDR3 totals 15 residues. Germline CDR1 reads SGDLS; CDR2 reads YYNGEE. V lost 0 bases, J lost 0 bases, and 10 bases lay in between. For the CDR3, the DNA is TGTGCCAGCAGCGTAGGCGTCGGGAGCTCCTACGAGCAGTACTTC. This codes for CASSVGVGSSYEQYF.